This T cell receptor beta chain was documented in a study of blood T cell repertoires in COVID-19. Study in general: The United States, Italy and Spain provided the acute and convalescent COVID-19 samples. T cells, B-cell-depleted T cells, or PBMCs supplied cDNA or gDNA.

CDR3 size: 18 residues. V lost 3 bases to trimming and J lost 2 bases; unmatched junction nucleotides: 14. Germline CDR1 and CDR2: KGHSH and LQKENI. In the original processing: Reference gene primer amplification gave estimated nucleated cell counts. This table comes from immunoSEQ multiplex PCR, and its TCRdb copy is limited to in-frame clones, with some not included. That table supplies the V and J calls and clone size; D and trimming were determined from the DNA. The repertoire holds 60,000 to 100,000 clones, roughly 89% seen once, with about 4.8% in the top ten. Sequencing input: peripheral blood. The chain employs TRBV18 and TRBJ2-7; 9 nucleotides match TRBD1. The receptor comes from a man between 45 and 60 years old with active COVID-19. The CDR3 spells CASSPIPNTGTGTYEQYF. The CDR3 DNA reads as TGTGCCAGCTCACCTATACCCAACACCGGGACAGGGACCTACGAGCAGTACTTC.